This record covers a single T cell receptor (beta chain). The sample is drawn from a study of radiation and T cells in renal cell carcinoma. Here immunoSEQ multiplex PCR was the method, and the copy in TCRdb shows in-frame clones only, minus some. The sample has approximately 110,000 clones, around 80% seen once. As for time point: baseline pretreatment blood. The treatment: 15 Gy SBRT to primary tumor, nephrectomy 4 weeks later. V lost 0 bases and J 1 base, leaving 2 bases between the germline ends. Per germline, CDR1 MNHNY and CDR2 SVGAGI (reference sequence). CDR3 length equals 13 residues. The TCR was taken from a woman aged 55-70 years with renal cell carcinoma. The chain is built from TRBV6-6 and TRBJ2-3; D gene ambiguous. Here the sequenced sample was blood, taken from a patient whose treatment included radiotherapy and nephrectomy. The CDR3 spells CASSYSGTDTQYF. The CDR3 DNA reads TGTGCCAGCAGTTACTCCGGCACAGATACGCAGTATTTT.